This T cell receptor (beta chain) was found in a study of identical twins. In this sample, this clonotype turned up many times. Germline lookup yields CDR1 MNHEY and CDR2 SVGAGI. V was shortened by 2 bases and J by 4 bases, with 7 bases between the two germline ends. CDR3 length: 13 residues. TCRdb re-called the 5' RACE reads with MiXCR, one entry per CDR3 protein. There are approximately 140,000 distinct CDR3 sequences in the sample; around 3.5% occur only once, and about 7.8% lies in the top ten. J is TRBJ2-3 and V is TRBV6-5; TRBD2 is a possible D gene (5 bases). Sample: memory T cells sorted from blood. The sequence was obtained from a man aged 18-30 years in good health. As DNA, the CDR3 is TGTGCCAGCAGTTACGGCGGGCCAGATACGCAGTATTTT. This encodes CASSYGGPDTQYF.